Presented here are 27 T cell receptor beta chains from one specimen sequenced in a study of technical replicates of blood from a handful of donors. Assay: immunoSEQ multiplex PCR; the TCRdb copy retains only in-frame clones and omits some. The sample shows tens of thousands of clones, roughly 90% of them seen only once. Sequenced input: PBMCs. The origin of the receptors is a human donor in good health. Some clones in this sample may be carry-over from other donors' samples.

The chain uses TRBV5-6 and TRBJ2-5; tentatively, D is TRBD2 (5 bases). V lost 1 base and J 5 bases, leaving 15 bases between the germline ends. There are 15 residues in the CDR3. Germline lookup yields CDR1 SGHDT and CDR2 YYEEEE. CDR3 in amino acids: CASSLFPEGRETQYF. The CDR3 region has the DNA TGTGCCAGCAGCTTGTTCCCAGAGGGCCGGGAGACCCAGTACTTC.

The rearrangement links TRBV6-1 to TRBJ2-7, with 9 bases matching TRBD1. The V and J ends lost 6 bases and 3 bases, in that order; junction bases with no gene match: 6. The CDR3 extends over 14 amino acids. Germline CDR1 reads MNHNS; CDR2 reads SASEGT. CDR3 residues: CASRAGTGYYEQYF. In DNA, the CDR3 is TGTGCCAGCAGAGCCGGGACAGGGTACTACGAGCAGTACTTC.

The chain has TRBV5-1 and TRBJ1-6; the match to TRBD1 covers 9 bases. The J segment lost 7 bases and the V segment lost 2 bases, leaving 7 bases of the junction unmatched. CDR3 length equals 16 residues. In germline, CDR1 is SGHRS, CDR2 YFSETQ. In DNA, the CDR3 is TGCGCCAGCAGCTTCAGTGGACAGGGGAGCAATTCACCCCTCCACTTT. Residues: CASSFSGQGSNSPLHF.

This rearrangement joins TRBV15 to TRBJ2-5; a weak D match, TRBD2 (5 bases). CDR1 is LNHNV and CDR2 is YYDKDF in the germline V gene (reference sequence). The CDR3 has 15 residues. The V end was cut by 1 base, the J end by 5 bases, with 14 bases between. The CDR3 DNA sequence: TGTGCCACCAGCAGAGGTCCCAGCGAGGGTGAGACCCAGTACTTC. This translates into CATSRGPSEGETQYF.

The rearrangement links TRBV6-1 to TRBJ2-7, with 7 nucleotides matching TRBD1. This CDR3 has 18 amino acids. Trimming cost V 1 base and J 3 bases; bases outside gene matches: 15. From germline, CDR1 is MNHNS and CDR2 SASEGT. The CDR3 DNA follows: TGTGCCAGCAGTGAAGACCGGACAGGATCCGACCTTGGCTACGAGCAGTACTTC. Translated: CASSEDRTGSDLGYEQYF.

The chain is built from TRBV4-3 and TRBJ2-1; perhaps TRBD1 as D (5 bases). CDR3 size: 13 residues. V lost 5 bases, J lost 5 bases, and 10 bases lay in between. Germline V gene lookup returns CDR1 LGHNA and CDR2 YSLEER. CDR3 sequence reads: CASSLGLHNEQFF. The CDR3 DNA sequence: TGCGCCAGCAGCTTGGGGCTCCACAATGAGCAGTTCTTC.

CDR3 nucleotide sequence: TGTGCCAGCCAAATAGGGGGTACTAATGAAAAACTGTTTTTT. Protein: CASQIGGTNEKLFF. The chain is built from TRBV2 and TRBJ1-4; D perhaps matches TRBD1 (6 bases). This CDR3 is 14 amino acids long. Trimming took off 8 bases at V and 2 bases at J, with 12 bases between the two ends. CDR1 is SNHLY and CDR2 is FYNNEI in the germline V gene.

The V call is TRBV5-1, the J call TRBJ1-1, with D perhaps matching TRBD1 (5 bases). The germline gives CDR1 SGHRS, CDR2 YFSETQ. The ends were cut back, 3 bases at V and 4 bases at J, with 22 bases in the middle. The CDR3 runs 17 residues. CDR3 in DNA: TGCGCCAGCAGCTCCCCCTCTCTGGGGCCCCAGGGCACTGAAGCTTTCTTT. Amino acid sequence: CASSSPSLGPQGTEAFF. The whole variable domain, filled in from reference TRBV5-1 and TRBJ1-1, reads KAGVTQTPRYLIKTRGQQVTLSCSPISGHRSVSWYQQTPGQGLQFLFEYFSETQRNKGNFPGRFSGRQFSNSRSEMNVSTLELGDSALYLCASSSPSLGPQGTEAFFGQGTRLTVV.

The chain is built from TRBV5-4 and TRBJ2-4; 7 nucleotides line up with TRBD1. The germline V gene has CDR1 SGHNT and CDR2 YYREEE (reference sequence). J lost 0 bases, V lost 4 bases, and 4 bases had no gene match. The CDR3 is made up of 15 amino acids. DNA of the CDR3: TGTGCCAGCAGCCGACAGGGAGAAGCCAAAAACATTCAGTACTTC. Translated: CASSRQGEAKNIQYF.

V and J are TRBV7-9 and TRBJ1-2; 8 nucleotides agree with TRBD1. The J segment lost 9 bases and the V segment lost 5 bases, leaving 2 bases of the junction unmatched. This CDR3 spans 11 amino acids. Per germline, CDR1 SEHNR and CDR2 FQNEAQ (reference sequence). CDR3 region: CASSRDRRYTF. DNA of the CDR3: TGTGCCAGCAGCAGGGACAGGCGCTACACCTTC. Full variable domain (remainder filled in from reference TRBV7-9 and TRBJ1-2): DTGVSQNPRHKITKRGQNVTFRCDPISEHNRLYWYRQTLGQGPEFLTYFQNEAQLEKSRLLSDRFSAERPKGSFSTLEIQRTEQGDSAMYLCASSRDRRYTFGSGTRLTVV.

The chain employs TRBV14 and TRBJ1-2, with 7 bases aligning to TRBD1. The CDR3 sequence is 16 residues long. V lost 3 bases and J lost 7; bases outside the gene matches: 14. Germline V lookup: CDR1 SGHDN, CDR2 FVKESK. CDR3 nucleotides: TGTGCCAGCAGCCACTTAAGGGGGCAGGGCTTGGTTGGCTACACCTTC. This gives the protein CASSHLRGQGLVGYTF.

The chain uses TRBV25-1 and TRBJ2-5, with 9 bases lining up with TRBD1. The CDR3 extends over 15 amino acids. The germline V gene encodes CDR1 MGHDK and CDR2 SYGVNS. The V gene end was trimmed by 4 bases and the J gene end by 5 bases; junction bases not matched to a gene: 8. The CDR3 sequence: CASSAPGTGTETQYF. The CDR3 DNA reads TGTGCCAGCAGTGCTCCCGGGACAGGGACCGAGACCCAGTACTTC.

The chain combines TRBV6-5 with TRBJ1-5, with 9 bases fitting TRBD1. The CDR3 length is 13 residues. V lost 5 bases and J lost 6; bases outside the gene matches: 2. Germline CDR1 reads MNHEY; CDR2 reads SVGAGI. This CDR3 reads CASSRDRAQPQHF. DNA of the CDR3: TGTGCCAGCAGTCGGGACAGGGCTCAGCCCCAGCATTTT.

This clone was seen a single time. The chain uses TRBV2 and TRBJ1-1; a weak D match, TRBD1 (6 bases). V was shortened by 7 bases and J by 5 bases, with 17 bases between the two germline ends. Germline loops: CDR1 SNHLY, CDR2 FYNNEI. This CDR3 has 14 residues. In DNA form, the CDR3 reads TGTGCCAGCATGCCAGGGGTAGGGGAAACTGAAGCTTTCTTT. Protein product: CASMPGVGETEAFF.

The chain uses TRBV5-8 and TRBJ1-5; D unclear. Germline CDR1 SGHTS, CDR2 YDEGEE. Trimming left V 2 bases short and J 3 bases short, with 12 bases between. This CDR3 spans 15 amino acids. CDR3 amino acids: CASSFELTDNQPQHF. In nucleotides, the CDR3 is TGTGCCAGCAGCTTTGAGCTAACAGACAATCAGCCCCAGCATTTT.

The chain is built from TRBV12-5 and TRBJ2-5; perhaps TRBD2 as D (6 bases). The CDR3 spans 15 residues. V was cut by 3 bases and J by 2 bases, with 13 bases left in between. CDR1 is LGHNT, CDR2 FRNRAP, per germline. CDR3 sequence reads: CASGFRTGLQETQYF. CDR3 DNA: TGTGCTAGTGGTTTCCGGACGGGACTTCAAGAGACCCAGTACTTC.

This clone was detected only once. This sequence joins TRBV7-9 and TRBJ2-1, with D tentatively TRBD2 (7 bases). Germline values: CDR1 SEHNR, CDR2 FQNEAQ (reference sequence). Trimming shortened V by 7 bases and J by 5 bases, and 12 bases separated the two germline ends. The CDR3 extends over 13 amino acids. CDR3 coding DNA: TGTGCCAGCAAGGGGGGAGGGGACAATGAGCAGTTCTTC. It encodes CASKGGGDNEQFF.

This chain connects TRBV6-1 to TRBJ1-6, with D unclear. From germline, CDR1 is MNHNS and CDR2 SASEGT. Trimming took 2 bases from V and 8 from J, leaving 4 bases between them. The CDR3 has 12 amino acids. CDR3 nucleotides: TGTGCCAGCAGTGAACCGTATTCACCCCTCCACTTT. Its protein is CASSEPYSPLHF.

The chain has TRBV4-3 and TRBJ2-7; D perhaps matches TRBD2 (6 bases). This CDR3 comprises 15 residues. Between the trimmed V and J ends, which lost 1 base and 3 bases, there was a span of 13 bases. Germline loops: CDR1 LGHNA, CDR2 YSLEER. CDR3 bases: TGCGCCAGCAGCCAAGGGAGGGGCCCCAACTACGAGCAGTACTTC. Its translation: CASSQGRGPNYEQYF.

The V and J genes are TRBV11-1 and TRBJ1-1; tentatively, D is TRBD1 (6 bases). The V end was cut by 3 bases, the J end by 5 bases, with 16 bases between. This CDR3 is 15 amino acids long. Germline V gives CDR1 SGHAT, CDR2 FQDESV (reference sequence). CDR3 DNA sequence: TGTGCCAGCAGCTTTCGGACAGCCACCAGGACTGAAGCTTTCTTT. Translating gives CASSFRTATRTEAFF.

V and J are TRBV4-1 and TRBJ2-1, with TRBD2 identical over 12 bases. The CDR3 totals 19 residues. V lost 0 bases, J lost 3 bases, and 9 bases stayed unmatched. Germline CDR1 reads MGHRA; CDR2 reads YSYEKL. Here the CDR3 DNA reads TGCGCCAGCAGCCAAGATAGGCTGACTAGCGGGGGTATCTACAATGAGCAGTTCTTC. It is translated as CASSQDRLTSGGIYNEQFF.

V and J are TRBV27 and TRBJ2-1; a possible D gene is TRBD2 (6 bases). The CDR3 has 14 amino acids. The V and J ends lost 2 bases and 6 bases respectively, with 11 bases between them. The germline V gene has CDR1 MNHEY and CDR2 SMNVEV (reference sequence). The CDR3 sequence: CASSLTGARNEQFF. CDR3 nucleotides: TGTGCCAGCAGTTTAACGGGAGCCCGCAATGAGCAGTTCTTC.

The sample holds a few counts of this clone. CDR3 DNA: TGTGCCAGCAGCCCCCTGACAGGCGGGAGGGGGGAGCTGTTTTTT. Protein product: CASSPLTGGRGELFF. The rearrangement links TRBV7-3 to TRBJ2-2; 8 bases fit TRBD2. V lost 5 bases to trimming and J lost 8 bases; unmatched junction nucleotides: 10. Germline V lookup: CDR1 SGHTA, CDR2 FQGTGA. The CDR3 is made up of 15 amino acids.

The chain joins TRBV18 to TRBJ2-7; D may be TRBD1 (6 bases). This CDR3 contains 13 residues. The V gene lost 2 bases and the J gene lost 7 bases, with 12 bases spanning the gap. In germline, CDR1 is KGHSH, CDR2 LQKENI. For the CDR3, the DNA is TGTGCCAGCTCACCAGACAGGTTCGGGGAGCAGTACTTC. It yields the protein CASSPDRFGEQYF.

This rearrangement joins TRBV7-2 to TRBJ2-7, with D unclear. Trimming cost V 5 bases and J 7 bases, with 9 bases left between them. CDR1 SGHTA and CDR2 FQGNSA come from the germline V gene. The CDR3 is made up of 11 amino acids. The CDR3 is CASSIIGEQYF. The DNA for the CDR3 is TGTGCCAGCAGCATCATCGGGGAGCAGTACTTC.

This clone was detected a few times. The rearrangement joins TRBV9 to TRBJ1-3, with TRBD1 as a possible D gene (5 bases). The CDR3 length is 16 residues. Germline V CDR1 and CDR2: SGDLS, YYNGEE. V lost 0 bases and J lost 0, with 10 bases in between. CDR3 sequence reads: CASSVGGSTSGNTIYF. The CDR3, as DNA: TGTGCCAGCAGCGTAGGGGGCAGCACCTCTGGAAACACCATATATTTT. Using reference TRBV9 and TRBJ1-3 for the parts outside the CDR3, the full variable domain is DSGVTQTPKHLITATGQRVTLRCSPRSGDLSVYWYQQSLDQGLQFLIQYYNGEERAKGNILERFSAQQFPDLHSELNLSSLELGDSALYFCASSVGGSTSGNTIYFGEGSWLTVV.

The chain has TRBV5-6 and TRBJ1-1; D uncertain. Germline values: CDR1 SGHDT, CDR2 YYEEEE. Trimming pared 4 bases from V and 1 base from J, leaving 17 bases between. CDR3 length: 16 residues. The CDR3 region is CASSRRTERENTEAFF. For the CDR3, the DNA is TGTGCCAGCAGCCGTAGAACGGAACGGGAGAACACTGAAGCTTTCTTT.